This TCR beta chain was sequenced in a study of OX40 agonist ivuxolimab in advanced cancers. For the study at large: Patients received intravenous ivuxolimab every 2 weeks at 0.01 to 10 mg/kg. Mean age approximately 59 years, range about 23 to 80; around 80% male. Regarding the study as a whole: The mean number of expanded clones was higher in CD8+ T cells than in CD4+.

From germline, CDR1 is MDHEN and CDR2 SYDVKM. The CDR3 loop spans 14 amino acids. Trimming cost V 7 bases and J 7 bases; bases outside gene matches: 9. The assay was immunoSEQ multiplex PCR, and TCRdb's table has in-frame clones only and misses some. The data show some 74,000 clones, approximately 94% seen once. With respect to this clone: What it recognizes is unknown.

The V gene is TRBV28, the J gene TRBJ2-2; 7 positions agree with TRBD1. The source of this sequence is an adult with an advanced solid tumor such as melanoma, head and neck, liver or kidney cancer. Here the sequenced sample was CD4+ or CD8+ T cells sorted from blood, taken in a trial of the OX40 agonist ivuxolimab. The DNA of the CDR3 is TGTGCCAGCACATACTCACAGGGGTACGGGGAGCTGTTTTTT. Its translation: CASTYSQGYGELFF.